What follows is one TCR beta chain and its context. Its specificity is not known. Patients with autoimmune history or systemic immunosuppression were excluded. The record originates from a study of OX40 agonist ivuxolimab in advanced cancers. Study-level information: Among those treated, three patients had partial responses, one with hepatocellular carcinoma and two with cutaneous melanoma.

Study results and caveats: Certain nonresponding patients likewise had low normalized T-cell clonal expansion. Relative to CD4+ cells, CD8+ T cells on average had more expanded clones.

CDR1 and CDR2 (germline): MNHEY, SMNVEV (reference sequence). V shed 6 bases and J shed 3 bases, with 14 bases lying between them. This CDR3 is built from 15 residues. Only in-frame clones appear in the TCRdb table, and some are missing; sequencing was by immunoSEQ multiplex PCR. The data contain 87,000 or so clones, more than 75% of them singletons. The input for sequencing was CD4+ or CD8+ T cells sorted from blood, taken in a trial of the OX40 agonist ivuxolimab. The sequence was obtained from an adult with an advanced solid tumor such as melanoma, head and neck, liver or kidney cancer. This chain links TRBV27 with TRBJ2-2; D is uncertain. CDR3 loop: CASRSGRIDTGELFF. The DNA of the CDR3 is TGTGCCAGCAGGTCTGGTCGGATAGACACCGGGGAGCTGTTTTTT.